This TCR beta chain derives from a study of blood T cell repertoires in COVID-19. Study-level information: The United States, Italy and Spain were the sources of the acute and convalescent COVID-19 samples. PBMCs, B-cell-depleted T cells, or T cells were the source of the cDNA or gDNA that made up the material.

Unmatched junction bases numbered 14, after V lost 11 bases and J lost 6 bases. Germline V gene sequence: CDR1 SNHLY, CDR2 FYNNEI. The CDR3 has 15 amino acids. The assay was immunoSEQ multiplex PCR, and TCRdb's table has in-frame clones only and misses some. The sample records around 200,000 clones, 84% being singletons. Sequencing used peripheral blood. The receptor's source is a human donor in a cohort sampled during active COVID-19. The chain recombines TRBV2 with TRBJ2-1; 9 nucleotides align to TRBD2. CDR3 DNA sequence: TGTGCCGGACTGGTGGTTGGCGGGGGGGCCAATGAGCAGTTCTTC. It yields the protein CAGLVVGGGANEQFF.